The entry below gives a single T cell receptor beta chain sequence along with its context. What it binds is unknown. Once RNA had been extracted, it was reverse transcribed into cDNA to act as the sequencing template. Generated by immunoSEQ multiplex PCR, the TCRdb table keeps only in-frame clones and is missing some. Of under 70,000 clones listed, over 95% were seen once; the top ten hold roughly 24%. This sample is part of a study of CD8+ T cells in alopecia areata. This CDR3 is 15 amino acids long. Germline V gene sequence: CDR1 MNHNS, CDR2 SASEGT. V dropped 7 bases and J dropped 4 bases, with 20 bases sitting between them. Study conclusions and caveats: Between patients, shared TCR sequences were less clear than in mice. This was possibly due in part to HLA diversity in the patient population.

The sequence derives from a human donor with alopecia areata. V usage is TRBV6-1 and J usage is TRBJ2-7; D gene unclear. Material: CD8+ T cells sorted from blood, obtained at week 0. The CDR3 reads CASNPLPDSGYEQYF. The CDR3, as DNA: TGTGCCAGCAACCCTTTACCCGACTCTGGGTACGAGCAGTACTTC.